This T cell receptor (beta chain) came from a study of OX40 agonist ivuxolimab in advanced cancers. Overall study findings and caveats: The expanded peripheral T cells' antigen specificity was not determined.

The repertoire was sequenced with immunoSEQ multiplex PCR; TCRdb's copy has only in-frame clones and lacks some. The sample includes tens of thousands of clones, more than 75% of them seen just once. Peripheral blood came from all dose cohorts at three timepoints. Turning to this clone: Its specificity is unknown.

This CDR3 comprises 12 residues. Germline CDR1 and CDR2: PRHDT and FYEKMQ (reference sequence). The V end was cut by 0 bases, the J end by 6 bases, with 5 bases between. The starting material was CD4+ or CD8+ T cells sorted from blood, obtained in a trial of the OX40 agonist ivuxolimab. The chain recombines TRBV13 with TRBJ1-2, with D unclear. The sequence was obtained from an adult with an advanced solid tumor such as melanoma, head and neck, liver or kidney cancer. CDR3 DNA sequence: TGTGCCAGCAGCTTAGGAAGAGATGGCTACACCTTC. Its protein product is CASSLGRDGYTF.